The text below deals with one TCR beta chain. The data were taken from a study of T cell responses to AZD1222 COVID-19 vaccine. Germline lookup yields CDR1 MDHEN and CDR2 SYDVKM. This CDR3 has 14 amino acids. V was pared by 8 bases and J by 4 bases, with 14 bases between. Libraries were prepared by immunoSEQ multiplex PCR; TCRdb keeps only in-frame clonotypes and omits some of them. The table has 100,000 to 150,000 clones, roughly 91% seen once. The clonotype was recovered from an adult who received the AZD1222 COVID-19 vaccine. V and J are TRBV28 and TRBJ2-2; no clear D. Specimen: peripheral blood, collected 28 days after the second AZD1222 dose. This chain's CDR3 is CASLSSLSTGELFF. CDR3 nucleotide sequence: TGTGCCAGCCTTTCGTCGCTCAGCACCGGGGAGCTGTTTTTT.